The sequence of this T cell receptor (beta chain) was determined in a study of blood T cell repertoires in COVID-19. For the study at large: PBMCs, B-cell-depleted T cells, or T cells were the source of the cDNA or gDNA that made up the material.

This clone is a singleton in its sample. Methods used by the authors: How many nucleated cells were present was estimated from reference gene primer amplification. Using immunoSEQ multiplex PCR, the repertoire was profiled, and TCRdb retains in-frame clones only, with some absent. Clone size and V and J calls were adopted from that table, with D and trimming inferred from the DNA. Of tens of thousands of clones in the sample, about 86% were seen once. V was trimmed by 5 bases and J by 3 bases, leaving 14 bases between them. The CDR3 contains 14 residues. Germline V lookup: CDR1 SGHTA, CDR2 FQGNSA. The material sequenced was peripheral blood. This sequence was found in a man between 65 and 85 years old with active COVID-19. The V gene is TRBV7-2, the J gene TRBJ2-7, with D maybe TRBD1 (6 bases). The CDR3 here is CASSLTGFLYEQYF. The CDR3 nucleotides read TGTGCCAGCAGCCTTACAGGGTTCCTCTACGAGCAGTACTTC. Full variable domain (missing parts from reference TRBV7-2 and TRBJ2-7): GAGVSQSPSNKVTEKGKDVELRCDPISGHTALYWYRQSLGQGLEFLIYFQGNSAPDKSGLPSDRFSAERTGGSVSTLTIQRTQQEDSAVYLCASSLTGFLYEQYFGPGTRLTVT.